The present TCR beta chain was sequenced within a study of post-analysis software for immune sequencing data. Study-wide findings and caveats: Samples sharing a preparation batch grouped tightly together when assessed by F measure. When compared against controls, multiple sclerosis patients showed significantly lower normalized Chao1 diversity. Compared with controls, patients had more of about 5 TRBV segments, including TRBV5-6, TRBV5-1 and TRBV20-1.

Only a few counts were recorded for this clonotype. The target antigen is unknown. The CDR3 consists of 14 residues. Germline assignment: CDR1 DFQATT and CDR2 SNEGSKA (reference sequence). V gave up 7 bases and J gave up 3 bases, with 16 bases separating them. TCR beta cDNA libraries had unique molecular identifiers. One entry per CDR3 protein results from TCRdb running MiXCR on the PCR reads. The repertoire holds about 770,000 distinct CDR3 sequences, with approximately 44% as singletons. This receptor was obtained from a girl between 5 and 17 years old with multiple sclerosis. Sequenced: blood. The chain links TRBV20-1 to TRBJ1-5; D is ambiguous. CDR3 nucleotide sequence: TGCAGTGTAGGCGATGAGGAGCTCAATCAGCCCCAGCATTTT. Translating it yields CSVGDEELNQPQHF.